This entry lists 17 T cell receptor beta chains sequenced from one sample in a study of blood T cell repertoires in COVID-19. The protocol was immunoSEQ multiplex PCR, while the TCRdb copy is restricted to in-frame clones and leaves out a portion. The sample consists of tens of thousands of clones, 80% to 95% of them appearing once. The sequencing input was peripheral blood. These receptors all come from a man aged 50-60 years with active COVID-19.

The genes are TRBV6-6 and TRBJ1-2; D is unresolved. The CDR3 covers 10 residues. Germline loops: CDR1 MNHNY, CDR2 SVGAGI (reference sequence). V lost 6 bases and J 4 bases, leaving 3 bases between the germline ends. CDR3 sequence: CASSSYGYTF. The CDR3 DNA follows: TGTGCCAGCAGCTCCTATGGCTACACCTTC.

CDR3 nucleotide sequence: TGCGCCAGCGCCTTATTACCAGAAAACACTGAAGCTTTCTTT. Translated, it gives CASALLPENTEAFF. The chain employs TRBV5-1 and TRBJ1-1; D is uncertain. Looked up from germline, CDR1 is SGHRS and CDR2 is YFSETQ. Trimming removed 7 bases at V and 2 bases at J, with 15 bases between. The CDR3 runs 14 residues.

This clone appeared a single time. This sequence joins TRBV14 and TRBJ2-1, with 7 bases matching TRBD2. The CDR3 is 15 amino acids. V dropped 3 bases and J dropped 1; count of bases not matched to a gene: 3. Germline-derived CDR1 and CDR2 are SGHDN and FVKESK. This CDR3 reads CASSHVGGSYNEQFF. The DNA of the CDR3 is TGTGCCAGCAGCCACGTGGGAGGGTCCTACAATGAGCAGTTCTTC.

The chain combines TRBV6-2 or TRBV6-3 with TRBJ1-2; no clear D. The germline V gene encodes CDR1 MNHEY and CDR2 SVGEGT. This CDR3 has 14 residues. The V end lost 5 bases, the J end lost 7 bases, and 17 bases lay between the germline ends. In DNA form, the CDR3 reads TGTGCCAGCAGTACCACGACACCTTTGGGTGGCTACACCTTC. It yields the protein CASSTTTPLGGYTF.

The genes are TRBV16 and TRBJ2-7; TRBD1 matches at 7 bases. V trimming: 2 bases; J trimming: 5 bases; junction bases outside the gene matches: 9. Germline assignment: CDR1 KGHSY and CDR2 FQNENV. The CDR3 extends over 15 amino acids. CDR3 bases: TGTGCCAGCAGCCAAAACCCGAAGGGGGCCCACGAGCAGTACTTC. Protein: CASSQNPKGAHEQYF.

V is TRBV6-6 and J is TRBJ2-3, with 13 bases identical to TRBD2. The junction had 7 bases not matched to a gene; V was cut back by 5 bases and J by 2 bases. CDR1 is MNHNY, CDR2 SVGAGI, per germline (reference sequence). This CDR3 spans 17 amino acids. CDR3 sequence reads: CASSHGLAGVYTDTQYF. Here the CDR3 DNA reads TGTGCCAGCAGTCACGGACTAGCGGGAGTCTACACAGATACGCAGTATTTT.

The chain uses TRBV5-1 and TRBJ1-1, with a possible D match to TRBD1 (6 bases). The CDR3 runs 15 residues. Per germline, CDR1 SGHRS and CDR2 YFSETQ. V was shortened by 0 bases and J by 4 bases, with 13 bases between the two germline ends. Here the CDR3 DNA reads TGCGCCAGCAGCTTGGACAGGGTCGGTGGCACTGAAGCTTTCTTT. Its protein product is CASSLDRVGGTEAFF.

CDR3 bases: TGTGCCAGCAGTGAAGGACAGGGCCCCTACGAGCAGTACTTC. Its protein product is CASSEGQGPYEQYF. The V and J genes are TRBV25-1 and TRBJ2-7; 8 bases align to TRBD1. Per germline, CDR1 MGHDK and CDR2 SYGVNS. This CDR3 has 14 amino acids. J gave up 2 bases and V 2 bases, and 2 bases lay outside the gene matches.

This chain's CDR3 is CASRWGEGRNQPQHF. CDR3 DNA: TGTGCCAGCAGGTGGGGTGAGGGTAGGAATCAGCCCCAGCATTTT. V usage is TRBV6-5 and J usage is TRBJ1-5; D uncertain. The germline V gene encodes CDR1 MNHEY and CDR2 SVGAGI. The CDR3 is 15 amino acids. V lost 6 bases and J 4 bases, leaving 16 bases between the germline ends.

The gene calls are TRBV11-3 and TRBJ1-3; no clear D gene. Trimming shortened V by 1 base and J by 8 bases, and 6 bases separated the two germline ends. Germline V gene data show CDR1 as SGHNT and CDR2 as YENEEA. This CDR3 is 12 amino acids long. CDR3 coding DNA: TGTGCCAGCAGCTTAGTTCCGGACACCATATATTTT. Translation: CASSLVPDTIYF.

This chain connects TRBV9 to TRBJ1-1; perhaps TRBD1 as D (5 bases). The CDR3 loop spans 16 amino acids. The ends were cut back, 2 bases at V and 4 bases at J, with 18 bases in the middle. The germline gives CDR1 SGDLS, CDR2 YYNGEE. The CDR3 nucleotides read TGTGCCAGCAGCGTCGACCCGGGGCCGGGGGTCACTGAAGCTTTCTTT. It codes for CASSVDPGPGVTEAFF.

The gene calls are TRBV11-2 and TRBJ2-2; 12 positions match TRBD2. In germline, CDR1 is SGHAT, CDR2 FQNNGV. V trimming: 6 bases; J trimming: 6 bases; junction bases outside the gene matches: 5. The length of the CDR3 is 15 residues. For the CDR3, the DNA is TGTGCCAGCAGTCTGGGACTAGCGGGCTCCGGGGAGCTGTTTTTT. It is translated as CASSLGLAGSGELFF.

V is TRBV6-5 and J is TRBJ2-1; the match to TRBD2 covers 11 bases. The germline CDR1 and CDR2 sequences are MNHEY and SVGAGI. V lost 2 bases and J lost 3; bases outside the gene matches: 3. The CDR3 extends over 16 amino acids. The CDR3 DNA sequence: TGTGCCAGCAGTTACACTAGCGGGGGCCACTACAATGAGCAGTTCTTC. It codes for CASSYTSGGHYNEQFF.

This chain links TRBV3-1 (or the pseudogene TRBV3-2) with TRBJ2-1, with D possibly matching TRBD2 (6 bases). Looked up from germline, CDR1 is LGHDT and CDR2 is YNNKEL (reference sequence). Trimming stripped 3 bases from V and 9 bases from J, with 6 bases between. CDR3 length: 11 residues. CDR3 nucleotide sequence: TGTGCCAGCAGCCAGGGGGGTGAGCAGTTCTTC. Its translation: CASSQGGEQFF.

V is TRBV4-1 and J is TRBJ1-1; 7 bases match TRBD1. V was pared by 4 bases and J by 7 bases, with 9 bases of the junction left unmatched. Germline V gene lookup returns CDR1 MGHRA and CDR2 YSYEKL. CDR3 length equals 14 residues. The CDR3 sequence: CASSLSGQSHEAFF. Here the CDR3 DNA reads TGCGCCAGCAGCCTGTCGGGACAGTCCCATGAAGCTTTCTTT.

This clone has only a few counts. The chain has TRBV5-6 and TRBJ2-7, with 9 nucleotides matching TRBD1. V dropped 4 bases and J dropped 7; count of bases not matched to a gene: 9. Germline assignment: CDR1 SGHDT and CDR2 YYEEEE. The CDR3 is 14 amino acids. CDR3 coding DNA: TGTGCCAGCAGCCCAGGGACAGGGTGGAGGGAGCAGTACTTC. It yields the protein CASSPGTGWREQYF.

This chain connects TRBV21-1 to TRBJ2-2; the tabulated D call, TRBD2, remains unverified against the DNA. TRBV21-1 corresponds to a pseudogene. This CDR3 has 17 amino acids. The CDR3 nucleotides read TGTGCCAGCAGCAAAGAAAGAGGTCCCGGATGCACCGGGGAGCTGTTTTTT. Amino acid sequence: CASSKERGPGCTGELFF.